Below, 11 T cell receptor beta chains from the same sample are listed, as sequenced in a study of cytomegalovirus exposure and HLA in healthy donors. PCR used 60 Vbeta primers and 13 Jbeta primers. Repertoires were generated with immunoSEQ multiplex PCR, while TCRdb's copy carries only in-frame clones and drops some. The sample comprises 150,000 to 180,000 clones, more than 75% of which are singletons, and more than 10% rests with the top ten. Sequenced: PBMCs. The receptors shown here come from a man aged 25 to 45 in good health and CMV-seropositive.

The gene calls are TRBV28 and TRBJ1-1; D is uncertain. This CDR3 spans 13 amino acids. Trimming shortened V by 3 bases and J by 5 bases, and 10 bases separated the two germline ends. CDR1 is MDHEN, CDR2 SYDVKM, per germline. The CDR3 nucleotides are TGTGCCAGCAGTTTCGGGCGGGCAACTGAAGCTTTCTTT. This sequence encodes CASSFGRATEAFF.

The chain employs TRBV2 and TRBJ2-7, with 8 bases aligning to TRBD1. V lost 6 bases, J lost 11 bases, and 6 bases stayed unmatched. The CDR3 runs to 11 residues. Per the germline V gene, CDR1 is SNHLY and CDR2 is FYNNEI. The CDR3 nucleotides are TGTGCCAGCAGACAGGGGGATGGAGAGTACTTC. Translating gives CASRQGDGEYF.

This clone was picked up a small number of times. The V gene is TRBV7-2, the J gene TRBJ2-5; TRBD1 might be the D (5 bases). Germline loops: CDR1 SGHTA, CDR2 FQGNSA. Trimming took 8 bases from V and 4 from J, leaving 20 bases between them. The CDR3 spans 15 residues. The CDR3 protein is CASGQGFSNSETQYF. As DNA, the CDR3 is TGTGCCAGCGGACAAGGGTTTTCGAATTCAGAGACCCAGTACTTC.

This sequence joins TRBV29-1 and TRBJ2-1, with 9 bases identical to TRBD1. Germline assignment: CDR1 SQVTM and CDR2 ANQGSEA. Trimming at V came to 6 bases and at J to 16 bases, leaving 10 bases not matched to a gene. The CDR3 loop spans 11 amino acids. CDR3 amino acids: CSVATGGQFFF. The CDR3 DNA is TGCAGCGTAGCGACAGGGGGTCAATTTTTCTTC.

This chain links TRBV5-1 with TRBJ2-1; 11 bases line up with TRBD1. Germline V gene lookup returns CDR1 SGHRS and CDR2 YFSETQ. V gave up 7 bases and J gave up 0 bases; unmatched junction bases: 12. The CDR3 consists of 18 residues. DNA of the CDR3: TGCGCCAGCGGCCGGGACAGGGGGTTGATGGGCTCCTACAATGAGCAGTTCTTC. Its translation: CASGRDRGLMGSYNEQFF.

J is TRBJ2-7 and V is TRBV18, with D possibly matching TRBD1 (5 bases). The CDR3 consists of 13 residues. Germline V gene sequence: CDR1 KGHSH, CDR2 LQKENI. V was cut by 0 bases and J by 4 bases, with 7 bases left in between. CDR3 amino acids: CASSPPYRYEQYF. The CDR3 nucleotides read TGTGCCAGCTCACCACCGTACAGGTACGAGCAGTACTTC.

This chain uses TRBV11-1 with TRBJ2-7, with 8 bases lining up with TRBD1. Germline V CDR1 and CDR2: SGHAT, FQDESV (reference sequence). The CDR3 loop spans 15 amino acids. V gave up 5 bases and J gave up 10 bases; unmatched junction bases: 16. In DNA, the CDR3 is TGTGCCAGCAGCCTGCACTCCACTGGACAGGGAGGACAGTACTTC. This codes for CASSLHSTGQGGQYF. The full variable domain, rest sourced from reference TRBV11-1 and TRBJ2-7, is EAEVAQSPRYKITEKSQAVAFWCDPISGHATLYWYRQILGQGPELLVQFQDESVVDDSQLPKDRFSAERLKGVDSTLKIQPAELGDSAMYLCASSLHSTGQGGQYFGPGTRLTVT.

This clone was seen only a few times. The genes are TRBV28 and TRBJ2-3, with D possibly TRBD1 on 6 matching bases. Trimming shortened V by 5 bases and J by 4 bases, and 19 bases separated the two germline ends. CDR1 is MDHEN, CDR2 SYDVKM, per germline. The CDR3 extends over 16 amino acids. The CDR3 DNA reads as TGTGCCAGCAGTCGCCTAGGGGGAGTGGTCGCAGATACGCAGTATTTT. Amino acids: CASSRLGGVVADTQYF.

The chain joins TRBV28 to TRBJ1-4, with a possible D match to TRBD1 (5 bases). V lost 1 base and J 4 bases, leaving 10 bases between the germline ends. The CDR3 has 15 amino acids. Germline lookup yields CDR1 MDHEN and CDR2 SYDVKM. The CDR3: CASSLSQGNNEKLFF. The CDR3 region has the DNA TGTGCCAGCAGTTTATCCCAGGGAAATAATGAAAAACTGTTTTTT.

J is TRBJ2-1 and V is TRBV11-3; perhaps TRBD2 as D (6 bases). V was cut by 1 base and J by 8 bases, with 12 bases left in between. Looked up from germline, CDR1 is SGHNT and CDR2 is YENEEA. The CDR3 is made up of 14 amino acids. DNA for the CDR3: TGTGCCAGCAGCTTAGGCCCCGGGGACTATGAGCAGTTCTTC. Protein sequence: CASSLGPGDYEQFF. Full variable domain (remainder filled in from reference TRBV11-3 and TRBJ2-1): EAGVVQSPRYKIIEKKQPVAFWCNPISGHNTLYWYLQNLGQGPELLIRYENEEAVDDSQLPKDRFSAERLKGVDSTLKIQPAELGDSAVYLCASSLGPGDYEQFFGPGTRLTVL.

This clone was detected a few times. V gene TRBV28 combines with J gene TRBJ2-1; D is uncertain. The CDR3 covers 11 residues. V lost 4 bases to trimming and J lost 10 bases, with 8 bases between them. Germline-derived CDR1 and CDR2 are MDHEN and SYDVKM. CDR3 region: CASSSYMEQFF. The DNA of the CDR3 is TGTGCCAGCAGTTCGTATATGGAGCAGTTCTTC.